The 30 T cell receptor beta chains reported below all come from one sample, sequenced in a study of beta chain features in type 1 diabetes. Overall study findings and caveats: In every one of the four CD4+ subsets, TCRB CDR3s were moderately but significantly shorter in Type 1 diabetes patients.

Every isolated RNA sample was fully reverse transcribed, so sequencing captured expressed TCRB transcripts. Sequencing was performed with immunoSEQ multiplex PCR; in TCRdb, only in-frame clones are kept and a portion is missing. The sample holds approximately 600,000 clones, 9.5% to 15% seen once. Their antigens remain unidentified. Sequenced sample: naive CD4+ T cells from blood. The origin of the receptors is a young man with type 1 diabetes.

The chain is built from TRBV30 and TRBJ1-2; 7 bases line up with TRBD1. After removal of 3 bases from V and 3 bases from J, the junction contained 7 bases not matched to a gene. The V gene's germline CDR1 is GTSNPN and CDR2 SVGIG (reference sequence). CDR3 length equals 14 residues. CDR3 residues: CAWREGRGDYGYTF. CDR3 DNA: TGTGCCTGGAGGGAAGGCAGGGGGGACTATGGCTACACCTTC. The full variable domain, its missing parts supplied by reference TRBV30 and TRBJ1-2, is SQTIHQWPATLVQPVGSPLSLECTVEGTSNPNLYWYRQAAGRGLQLLFYSVGIGQISSEVPQNLSASRPQDRQFILSSKKLLLSDSGFYLCAWREGRGDYGYTFGSGTRLTVV.

V is TRBV28 and J is TRBJ1-4; D gene unclear. Trimming took off 6 bases at V and 1 base at J, with 15 bases between the two ends. Looked up from germline, CDR1 is MDHEN and CDR2 is SYDVKM. The CDR3 spans 16 residues. The CDR3 bases are TGTGCCAGCAGCGCTAGTGGGCCGCTAACTAATGAAAAACTGTTTTTT. Encoded protein: CASSASGPLTNEKLFF. The entire variable domain, with the rest obtained from reference TRBV28 and TRBJ1-4, is as follows: DVKVTQSSRYLVKRTGEKVFLECVQDMDHENMFWYRQDPGLGLRLIYFSYDVKMKEKGDIPEGYSVSREKKERFSLILESASTNQTSMYLCASSASGPLTNEKLFFGSGTQLSVL.

V usage is TRBV29-1 and J usage is TRBJ1-2, with D possibly being TRBD1 (6 bases). Per the germline V gene, CDR1 is SQVTM and CDR2 is ANQGSEA. The germline V and J ends were trimmed by 4 bases and 8 bases, with 14 bases remaining between them. This CDR3 contains 12 residues. In DNA form, the CDR3 reads TGCAGCGTTGGGGACACTAAAATGGGCTACACCTTC. Residues: CSVGDTKMGYTF.

The chain uses TRBV10-3 and TRBJ2-6, with D uncertain. V lost 7 bases to trimming and J lost 4 bases, with 5 bases between them. This CDR3 has 12 amino acids. Germline V gene data show CDR1 as ENHRY and CDR2 as SYGVKD. The CDR3: CAINPGANVLTF. DNA of the CDR3: TGTGCCATCAATCCCGGGGCCAACGTCCTGACTTTC.

A few counts support this clone. V is TRBV7-9 and J is TRBJ2-3, with 9 bases identical to TRBD2. V was pared by 1 base and J by 6 bases, with 8 bases of the junction left unmatched. The CDR3 has 16 amino acids. Germline V gene data show CDR1 as SEHNR and CDR2 as FQNEAQ (reference sequence). The DNA for the CDR3 is TGTGCCAGCAGCTTAGTCTTAGCGGGGGAGCGGGATACGCAGTATTTT. This sequence encodes CASSLVLAGERDTQYF.

Remarks on this clone: Other DNA sequences from this sample encode an identical CDR3 as well. The V gene is TRBV27, the J gene TRBJ2-3; D not certain. Germline V lookup: CDR1 MNHEY, CDR2 SMNVEV (reference sequence). V lost 5 bases, J lost 4 bases, and 7 bases lay in between. The CDR3 covers 12 residues. The CDR3 coding sequence is TGTGCCAGCAGTCCCCAAGCAGATACGCAGTATTTT. This encodes CASSPQADTQYF.

This clone was detected only a few times. The V and J genes are TRBV9 and TRBJ1-4, with a tentative D call TRBD1 (5 bases). CDR1 SGDLS and CDR2 YYNGEE come from the germline V gene. The length of the CDR3 is 16 residues. The germline V and J ends were trimmed by 4 bases and 0 bases, with 13 bases remaining between them. The CDR3 loop reads CASSPRQSPTNEKLFF. CDR3 nucleotide sequence: TGTGCCAGCAGCCCAAGACAGTCCCCAACTAATGAAAAACTGTTTTTT.

This clone has only a few counts. This chain joins TRBV5-1 and TRBJ2-4; no clear D. The CDR3 totals 14 residues. Germline V CDR1 and CDR2: SGHRS, YFSETQ. V was trimmed by 4 bases and J by 0 bases, leaving 8 bases between them. The CDR3 loop reads CASSAELAKNIQYF. CDR3 DNA: TGCGCCAGCAGCGCAGAGCTAGCCAAAAACATTCAGTACTTC.

The chain combines TRBV10-3 with TRBJ2-5; D not resolved. Germline CDR1 ENHRY, CDR2 SYGVKD. V was clipped by 4 bases and J by 2 bases, with 8 bases between them. This CDR3 contains 13 residues. In DNA, the CDR3 is TGTGCCATCAGTGTAGGAGCTCAAGAGACCCAGTACTTC. As protein: CAISVGAQETQYF.

The table lists this clone with a few counts. V is TRBV5-1 and J is TRBJ2-7; TRBD1 matches at 7 bases. V dropped 4 bases and J dropped 3; count of bases not matched to a gene: 10. The CDR3 covers 15 residues. Germline V gene lookup returns CDR1 SGHRS and CDR2 YFSETQ. The CDR3 is CASSPARDSYYEQYF. CDR3 nucleotide sequence: TGCGCCAGCAGCCCCGCCCGGGACAGTTACTACGAGCAGTACTTC.

This clone was detected only a few times. The chain employs TRBV9 and TRBJ2-3; D may be TRBD1 or TRBD2 (6 bases each). Trimming cost V 2 bases and J 1 base, with 14 bases left between them. The germline V gene encodes CDR1 SGDLS and CDR2 YYNGEE. The CDR3 runs to 16 residues. The CDR3 protein is CASSVAGPGGTDTQYF. CDR3 nucleotides: TGTGCCAGCAGCGTTGCGGGGCCAGGGGGCACAGATACGCAGTATTTT. The full variable domain, with the rest looked up from reference TRBV9 and TRBJ2-3, is DSGVTQTPKHLITATGQRVTLRCSPRSGDLSVYWYQQSLDQGLQFLIQYYNGEERAKGNILERFSAQQFPDLHSELNLSSLELGDSALYFCASSVAGPGGTDTQYFGPGTRLTVL.

The chain links TRBV6-5 to TRBJ2-7, with D tentatively TRBD2 (6 bases). Germline CDR1 is MNHEY and CDR2 is SVGAGI. The CDR3 has 14 amino acids. Trimming pared 5 bases from V and 1 base from J, leaving 12 bases between. CDR3 region: CASSDLGGSYEQYF. The CDR3 DNA is TGTGCCAGCAGTGATTTGGGGGGTTCCTACGAGCAGTACTTC.

This clone was seen a handful of times. This chain uses TRBV29-1 with TRBJ1-2; no definite D call. Germline-derived CDR1 and CDR2 are SQVTM and ANQGSEA. The CDR3 runs to 13 residues. V gave up 7 bases and J gave up 3 bases, with 15 bases separating them. CDR3 sequence: CSAADPQYYGYTF. In DNA form, the CDR3 reads TGCAGCGCGGCGGATCCTCAATACTATGGCTACACCTTC.

V usage is TRBV7-2 and J usage is TRBJ1-2, with 7 bases fitting TRBD1. The CDR3 runs 15 residues. Germline V CDR1 and CDR2: SGHTA, FQGNSA. J was trimmed by 2 bases and V by 5 bases; bases with no gene match: 8. CDR3 sequence reads: CASSNPGQTNYGYTF. CDR3 in DNA: TGTGCCAGCAGCAACCCGGGACAGACAAACTATGGCTACACCTTC.

The chain is built from TRBV28 and TRBJ2-6; the D is unclear. The germline CDR1 and CDR2 sequences are MDHEN and SYDVKM. Trimming pared 6 bases from V and 4 bases from J, leaving 13 bases between. This CDR3 comprises 15 residues. This CDR3 is CASSQNSEGANVLTF. The CDR3 DNA reads as TGTGCCAGCAGCCAGAACTCGGAGGGGGCCAACGTCCTGACTTTC.

The chain links TRBV7-2 to TRBJ1-4; D ambiguous. CDR1 is SGHTA and CDR2 is FQGNSA in the germline V gene. The germline V and J ends were trimmed by 5 bases and 0 bases, with 10 bases remaining between them. The CDR3 length is 15 residues. CDR3 DNA sequence: TGTGCCAGCAGCCCGGACCGAGCAACTAATGAAAAACTGTTTTTT. Its translation is CASSPDRATNEKLFF.

The V and J genes are TRBV28 and TRBJ2-3; TRBD2 is a possible D gene (6 bases). This CDR3 has 18 residues. Trimming removed 0 bases from V and 4 bases from J, with 20 bases in between. The V gene's germline CDR1 is MDHEN and CDR2 SYDVKM. DNA of the CDR3: TGTGCCAGCAGTTTATGGGCGTTGCGGGACCGCAGGGCAGATACGCAGTATTTT. This translates into CASSLWALRDRRADTQYF.

This clone was counted a few times. J is TRBJ2-7 and V is TRBV28; D unresolved. The CDR3 runs 11 residues. Germline CDR1 MDHEN, CDR2 SYDVKM. Trimming pared 1 base from V and 5 bases from J, leaving 3 bases between. The chain's CDR3 is CASSLLNEQYF. DNA for the CDR3: TGTGCCAGCAGTTTATTAAACGAGCAGTACTTC.

The chain couples TRBV28 to TRBJ2-7, with D uncertain. Trimming removed 8 bases from V and 6 bases from J, with 8 bases in between. Germline loops: CDR1 MDHEN, CDR2 SYDVKM. The CDR3 contains 10 residues. CDR3 in amino acids: CASGQTEQYF. CDR3 DNA: TGTGCCAGCGGGCAGACCGAGCAGTACTTC.

The chain recombines TRBV29-1 with TRBJ2-7; possibly TRBD2 for D (5 bases). CDR1 SQVTM and CDR2 ANQGSEA come from the germline V gene. The CDR3 covers 14 residues. The ends were cut back, 2 bases at V and 7 bases at J, with 18 bases in the middle. The CDR3: CSVELVPARREQYF. CDR3 nucleotide sequence: TGCAGCGTTGAACTAGTCCCTGCTCGGAGGGAGCAGTACTTC.

This clone has only a few counts. The chain is built from TRBV7-2 and TRBJ2-7; D is uncertain. The CDR3 is made up of 13 amino acids. The germline V gene has CDR1 SGHTA and CDR2 FQGNSA. With 5 bases removed from V and 0 bases from J, the gap between germline ends came to 8 bases. Here the CDR3 DNA reads TGTGCCAGCAGCACCCAGAGCTCCTACGAGCAGTACTTC. The encoded protein is CASSTQSSYEQYF.

This sequence joins TRBV9 and TRBJ2-5, with TRBD1 as a possible D gene (5 bases). Trimming removed 4 bases at V and 3 bases at J, with 16 bases between. Germline V lookup: CDR1 SGDLS, CDR2 YYNGEE. CDR3 length: 15 residues. The CDR3 DNA sequence: TGTGCCAGCAGCCCGCGTTCTAGGGGCGAAGAGACCCAGTACTTC. Protein product: CASSPRSRGEETQYF.

The rearrangement links TRBV5-1 to TRBJ2-1, with 7 positions matching TRBD1. Germline loops: CDR1 SGHRS, CDR2 YFSETQ. The CDR3 extends over 14 amino acids. J was trimmed by 7 bases and V by 4 bases; bases with no gene match: 8. CDR3 in DNA: TGCGCCAGCAGCGACGTTCAGGGGGAAAATGAGCAGTTCTTC. It specifies CASSDVQGENEQFF.

In this sample, this clone turned up a few times. CDR3 coding DNA: TGTGCCAGCAGTTTATCGGGTACGGGCTTCTCCTACGAGCAGTACTTC. Its protein is CASSLSGTGFSYEQYF. The genes are TRBV27 and TRBJ2-7; unclear D gene. Germline values: CDR1 MNHEY, CDR2 SMNVEV (reference sequence). V shed 0 bases and J shed 0 bases, with 12 bases lying between them. The CDR3 is 16 residues long.

The V gene is TRBV7-2, the J gene TRBJ1-1, with TRBD1 as a possible D gene (6 bases). Germline V gives CDR1 SGHTA, CDR2 FQGNSA. This CDR3 has 13 amino acids. V lost 4 bases to trimming and J lost 7 bases, with 13 bases between them. The CDR3 sequence is CASSSTSDSEAFF. CDR3 coding DNA: TGTGCCAGCAGCTCAACTTCGGACAGTGAAGCTTTCTTT. Drawing the rest from reference TRBV7-2 and TRBJ1-1, the complete variable domain is GAGVSQSPSNKVTEKGKDVELRCDPISGHTALYWYRQSLGQGLEFLIYFQGNSAPDKSGLPSDRFSAERTGGSVSTLTIQRTQQEDSAVYLCASSSTSDSEAFFGQGTRLTVV.

The chain joins TRBV7-3 to TRBJ2-3, with D unresolved. The CDR3 consists of 15 residues. Trimming stripped 3 bases from V and 0 bases from J, with 10 bases between. CDR1 is SGHTA, CDR2 FQGTGA, per germline. The CDR3 sequence is CASSFRPASTDTQYF. The DNA for the CDR3 is TGTGCCAGCAGCTTCCGCCCAGCTAGCACAGATACGCAGTATTTT.

Only a few counts were recorded for this clone. The chain couples TRBV5-4 to TRBJ1-2, with TRBD1 matching 8 bases. This CDR3 spans 15 amino acids. After removal of 5 bases from V and 6 bases from J, the junction contained 12 bases not matched to a gene. Germline lookup yields CDR1 SGHNT and CDR2 YYREEE (reference sequence). CDR3 bases: TGTGCCAGCAGGTCCTTTGGGACAGGTACGCATGGCTACACCTTC. Amino acid sequence: CASRSFGTGTHGYTF.

This clone has just a few counts. The chain combines TRBV14 with TRBJ1-3, with D uncertain. V lost 8 bases and J lost 1, with 12 bases in between. There are 14 residues in the CDR3. Per germline, CDR1 SGHDN and CDR2 FVKESK. The CDR3 region has the DNA TGTGCCAGCCGCCCAGCAGGTTCTGGAAACACCATATATTTT. The encoded protein is CASRPAGSGNTIYF. The full variable domain, its missing parts supplied by reference TRBV14 and TRBJ1-3, is EAGVTQFPSHSVIEKGQTVTLRCDPISGHDNLYWYRRVMGKEIKFLLHFVKESKQDESGMPNNRFLAERTGGTYSTLKVQPAELEDSGVYFCASRPAGSGNTIYFGEGSWLTVV.

This sequence joins TRBV10-3 and TRBJ1-1; 8 bases line up with TRBD1. CDR3 length: 14 amino acids. V gave up 5 bases and J gave up 3 bases; unmatched junction bases: 5. The germline CDR1 and CDR2 sequences are ENHRY and SYGVKD. The CDR3 is CAISRQGKDTEAFF. CDR3 DNA sequence: TGTGCCATCAGTCGACAGGGGAAGGACACTGAAGCTTTCTTT.

The chain has TRBV29-1 and TRBJ2-3, with D perhaps given as TRBD1 or TRBD2 (5 bases each). Germline CDR1 reads SQVTM; CDR2 reads ANQGSEA. V lost 6 bases and J lost 6, with 19 bases in between. The CDR3 is made up of 14 amino acids. CDR3 nucleotides: TGCAGCGTCGATGAGGGGCCGAGGGCCGATACGCAGTATTTT. It yields the protein CSVDEGPRADTQYF.